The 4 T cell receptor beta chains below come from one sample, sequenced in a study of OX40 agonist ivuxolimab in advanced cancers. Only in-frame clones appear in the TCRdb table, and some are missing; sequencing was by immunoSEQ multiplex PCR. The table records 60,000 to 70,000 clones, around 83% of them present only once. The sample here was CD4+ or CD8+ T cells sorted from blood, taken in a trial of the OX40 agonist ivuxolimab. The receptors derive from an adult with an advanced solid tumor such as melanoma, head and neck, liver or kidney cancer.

This chain's CDR3 is CASSANPGTDTQYF. Written as DNA, the CDR3 is TGTGCCAGCAGCGCGAACCCAGGCACAGATACGCAGTATTTT. The rearrangement links TRBV9 to TRBJ2-3; D gene uncertain. The length of the CDR3 is 14 residues. The ends were cut back, 3 bases at V and 1 base at J, with 9 bases in the middle. The germline CDR1 and CDR2 sequences are SGDLS and YYNGEE.

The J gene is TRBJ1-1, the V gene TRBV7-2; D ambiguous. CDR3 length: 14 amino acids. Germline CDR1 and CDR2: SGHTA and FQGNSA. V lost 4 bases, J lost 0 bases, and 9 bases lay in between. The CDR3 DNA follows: TGTGCCAGCAGCTCCGGCCCCCTGAACACTGAAGCTTTCTTT. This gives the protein CASSSGPLNTEAFF.

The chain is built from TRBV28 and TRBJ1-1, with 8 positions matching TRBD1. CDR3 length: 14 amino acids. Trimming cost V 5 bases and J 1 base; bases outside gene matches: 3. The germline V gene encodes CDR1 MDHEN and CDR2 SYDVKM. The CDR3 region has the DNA TGTGCCAGCAGTACTACAGGGGGGAACACTGAAGCTTTCTTT. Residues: CASSTTGGNTEAFF. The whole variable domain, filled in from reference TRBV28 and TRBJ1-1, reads DVKVTQSSRYLVKRTGEKVFLECVQDMDHENMFWYRQDPGLGLRLIYFSYDVKMKEKGDIPEGYSVSREKKERFSLILESASTNQTSMYLCASSTTGGNTEAFFGQGTRLTVV.

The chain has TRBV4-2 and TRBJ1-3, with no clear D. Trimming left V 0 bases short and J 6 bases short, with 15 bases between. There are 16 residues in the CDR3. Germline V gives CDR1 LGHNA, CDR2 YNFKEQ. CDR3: CASSQDVTSGSNTIYF. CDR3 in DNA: TGTGCCAGCAGCCAAGATGTAACGTCCGGGTCAAACACCATATATTTT.